A single sample is the source of the 17 T cell receptor beta chains below, sequenced in a study of blood T cell repertoires in COVID-19. The table came from immunoSEQ multiplex PCR; TCRdb's copy has only in-frame clones and leaves some out. Altogether about 73,000 clones are present, around 82% being singletons, with the ten largest covering around 27%. Material for sequencing was peripheral blood. The source of these receptors is a human donor in a cohort sampled during active COVID-19.

CDR3 nucleotides: TGTGCCAGCAGCTTAACCGAGGGACTACCGGGCGAGCAGTACTTC. It is translated as CASSLTEGLPGEQYF. The chain links TRBV13 to TRBJ2-7, with TRBD2 identical over 7 bases. Trimming at V came to 2 bases and at J to 6 bases, leaving 10 bases not matched to a gene. This CDR3 region has 15 residues. Germline loops: CDR1 PRHDT, CDR2 FYEKMQ (reference sequence).

V usage is TRBV5-6 and J usage is TRBJ2-5; TRBD2 aligns across 12 bases. Unmatched junction bases numbered 3, after V lost 2 bases and J lost 4 bases. Germline CDR1 and CDR2: SGHDT and YYEEEE. There are 15 residues in the CDR3. The CDR3 here is CASSFTSGGRETQYF. CDR3 in DNA: TGTGCCAGCAGCTTTACTAGCGGGGGGAGAGAGACCCAGTACTTC.

The chain joins TRBV6-2 or TRBV6-3 to TRBJ2-6, with a weak D call TRBD2 (6 bases). This CDR3 region has 16 residues. From germline, CDR1 is MNHEY and CDR2 SVGEGT. Between the trimmed V and J ends, which lost 2 bases and 4 bases, there was a span of 12 bases. CDR3 nucleotides: TGTGCCAGCAGTTACAGGCGGGGTTGGGGGGCCAACGTCCTGACTTTC. Translated, it gives CASSYRRGWGANVLTF.

V and J are TRBV19 and TRBJ1-3; the D is unclear. V was trimmed by 7 bases and J by 2 bases, leaving 9 bases between them. The germline CDR1 and CDR2 sequences are LNHDA and SQIVND (reference sequence). The CDR3 has 13 amino acids. This CDR3 reads CASMTAAGNTIYF. The CDR3 DNA is TGTGCCAGTATGACTGCGGCTGGAAACACCATATATTTT.

The chain recombines TRBV4-1 with TRBJ2-5; 7 bases are shared with TRBD2. J was trimmed by 10 bases and V by 1 base; bases with no gene match: 6. Germline V gene sequence: CDR1 MGHRA, CDR2 YSYEKL. This CDR3 has 13 residues. This CDR3 reads CASSQGSTGGQYF. CDR3 nucleotide sequence: TGCGCCAGCAGCCAAGGTTCCACGGGGGGCCAGTACTTC.

V usage is TRBV19 and J usage is TRBJ2-3; possibly TRBD2 for D (7 bases). This CDR3 spans 16 amino acids. Germline assignment: CDR1 LNHDA and CDR2 SQIVND (reference sequence). Between the trimmed V and J ends, which lost 3 bases and 5 bases, there was a span of 18 bases. The CDR3 is CASSMLVRGAEDTQYF. CDR3 DNA sequence: TGTGCCAGTAGTATGTTGGTCCGGGGGGCAGAAGATACGCAGTATTTT.

The V call is TRBV19, the J call TRBJ2-7; 9 bases fit TRBD1. CDR1 is LNHDA, CDR2 SQIVND, per germline (reference sequence). J was trimmed by 4 bases and V by 4 bases; bases with no gene match: 8. The CDR3 sequence is 15 residues long. Written as DNA, the CDR3 is TGTGCCAGTAGTACGGGACAGGGCGGAGGGTACGAGCAGTACTTC. Protein: CASSTGQGGGYEQYF.

The rearrangement links TRBV7-9 to TRBJ2-2, with 8 bases fitting TRBD1. This CDR3 is built from 14 residues. Trimming cost V 5 bases and J 4 bases; bases outside gene matches: 3. The germline gives CDR1 SEHNR, CDR2 FQNEAQ (reference sequence). As DNA, the CDR3 is TGTGCCAGCAGCCAGGGGGCGGGCACCGGGGAGCTGTTTTTT. Translated, it gives CASSQGAGTGELFF. The full variable domain, with the rest looked up from reference TRBV7-9 and TRBJ2-2, is DTGVSQNPRHKITKRGQNVTFRCDPISEHNRLYWYRQTLGQGPEFLTYFQNEAQLEKSRLLSDRFSAERPKGSFSTLEIQRTEQGDSAMYLCASSQGAGTGELFFGEGSRLTVL.

CDR3 amino acids: CASSSRTSGGRYNEQFF. The CDR3 nucleotides are TGTGCCAGCAGTTCTAGGACTAGCGGGGGCCGCTACAATGAGCAGTTCTTC. The chain recombines TRBV27 with TRBJ2-1, with 13 positions matching TRBD2. Germline V gene sequence: CDR1 MNHEY, CDR2 SMNVEV (reference sequence). The CDR3 totals 17 residues. J lost 3 bases, V lost 4 bases, and 6 bases had no gene match.

Details on this clone: The sample carries other DNA sequences with the same CDR3. The chain uses TRBV4-2 and TRBJ1-5; the match to TRBD1 covers 7 bases. V shed 3 bases and J 1 base; nucleotides not matched to a gene: 3. The length of the CDR3 is 15 residues. The germline gives CDR1 LGHNA, CDR2 YNFKEQ. The CDR3 DNA follows: TGTGCCAGCAGCCAGGTACAGGGGAGCAATCAGCCCCAGCATTTT. It specifies CASSQVQGSNQPQHF.

The genes are TRBV5-1 and TRBJ1-2, with D hard to call. The CDR3 is 12 residues long. From germline, CDR1 is SGHRS and CDR2 YFSETQ. Trimming cost V 2 bases and J 2 bases, with 4 bases left between them. The chain's CDR3 is CASSFFNYGYTF. In DNA, the CDR3 is TGCGCCAGCAGCTTCTTCAACTATGGCTACACCTTC.

V is TRBV5-6 and J is TRBJ2-4, with D maybe TRBD2 (5 bases). Germline V gene sequence: CDR1 SGHDT, CDR2 YYEEEE. This CDR3 has 12 amino acids. The germline V and J ends were trimmed by 4 bases and 11 bases, with 13 bases remaining between them. The CDR3 sequence is CASSVGKAVQYF. CDR3 nucleotides: TGTGCCAGCAGCGTCGGGAAAGCCGTTCAGTACTTC.

CDR3 bases: TGTGCCAGCTCACCGTCGGGGGGAAGCACAGATACGCAGTATTTT. Translation: CASSPSGGSTDTQYF. The chain uses TRBV18 and TRBJ2-3; 7 bases match TRBD2. Looked up from germline, CDR1 is KGHSH and CDR2 is LQKENI. Trimming removed 3 bases from V and 0 bases from J; junction bases left unmatched: 3. There are 15 residues in the CDR3.

This clone appeared once. V and J are TRBV6-1 and TRBJ1-4, with D perhaps matching TRBD1 (5 bases). The V and J ends lost 4 bases and 2 bases respectively, with 23 bases between them. CDR3 length: 19 residues. Germline loops: CDR1 MNHNS, CDR2 SASEGT. The CDR3 DNA sequence: TGTGCCAGCAGTGGAGGAAGGGGATTTGGGTGGAGCACTAATGAAAAACTGTTTTTT. It translates to CASSGGRGFGWSTNEKLFF.

V usage is TRBV13 and J usage is TRBJ2-7; tentatively, D is TRBD2 (6 bases). The CDR3 length is 16 residues. The V gene's germline CDR1 is PRHDT and CDR2 FYEKMQ (reference sequence). V was trimmed by 2 bases and J by 4 bases, leaving 18 bases between them. The CDR3 DNA reads TGTGCCAGCAGCTTATCCGGGACTGCTTTAAGGTACGAGCAGTACTTC. Protein product: CASSLSGTALRYEQYF. Filled out from reference TRBV13 and TRBJ2-7, the complete variable domain reads AAGVIQSPRHLIKEKRETATLKCYPIPRHDTVYWYQQGPGQDPQFLISFYEKMQSDKGSIPDRFSAQQFSDYHSELNMSSLELGDSALYFCASSLSGTALRYEQYFGPGTRLTVT.

This rearrangement joins TRBV6-5 to TRBJ1-6; D remains ambiguous. The CDR3 runs 14 residues. CDR1 MNHEY and CDR2 SVGAGI come from the germline V gene. Between the trimmed V and J ends, which lost 3 bases and 7 bases, there was a span of 10 bases. In nucleotides, the CDR3 is TGTGCCAGCAGTTATGGGCAGGCCAATTCACCCCTCCACTTT. Translating it yields CASSYGQANSPLHF.

V is TRBV7-6 and J is TRBJ2-7; 8 nucleotides agree with TRBD1. V gave up 2 bases and J gave up 2 bases; unmatched junction bases: 17. The germline CDR1 and CDR2 sequences are SGHVS and FNYEAQ. There are 19 residues in the CDR3. The DNA for the CDR3 is TGTGCCAGCAGCTTACAGTCGACAGGGGTTCGGTCCGTGGCCTACGAGCAGTACTTC. It is translated as CASSLQSTGVRSVAYEQYF.